These 3 T cell receptor beta chains were sequenced from one sample in a study of blood T cell repertoires in COVID-19. The table came from immunoSEQ multiplex PCR; TCRdb's copy has only in-frame clones and leaves some out. The sample lists roughly 410,000 clones, roughly 90% occurring once. The sequenced sample was peripheral blood. All receptors come from a woman in her thirties or forties with COVID-19, enrolled during active disease.

The CDR3 coding sequence is TGTGCCAGCAGCTCTCCGGGACAGGGGGTAAACACTGAAGCTTTCTTT. This codes for CASSSPGQGVNTEAFF. This sequence joins TRBV7-9 and TRBJ1-1; TRBD1 agrees at 11 bases. The V and J ends lost 4 bases and 2 bases, in that order; junction bases with no gene match: 6. CDR3 length: 16 residues. Germline CDR1 is SEHNR and CDR2 is FQNEAQ (reference sequence).

CDR3 in amino acids: CASSSGGSAYEQYF. The CDR3, as DNA: TGTGCCAGCAGCAGTGGGGGCAGCGCCTACGAGCAGTACTTC. The chain couples TRBV28 to TRBJ2-7; tentatively, D is TRBD1 (6 bases). CDR3 length: 14 amino acids. The V gene lost 6 bases and the J gene lost 2 bases, with 14 bases spanning the gap. Germline values: CDR1 MDHEN, CDR2 SYDVKM.

This chain links TRBV5-4 with TRBJ1-4; 7 nucleotides align to TRBD1. Per the germline V gene, CDR1 is SGHNT and CDR2 is YYREEE (reference sequence). After removal of 4 bases from V and 3 bases from J, the junction contained 6 bases not matched to a gene. The length of the CDR3 is 15 residues. This CDR3 is CASSIRQGSNEKLFF. The CDR3 DNA sequence: TGTGCCAGCAGCATAAGACAGGGCTCTAATGAAAAACTGTTTTTT. The full variable domain, in which reference TRBV5-4 and TRBJ1-4 provide the parts outside the CDR3, is ETGVTQSPTHLIKTRGQQVTLRCSSQSGHNTVSWYQQALGQGPQFIFQYYREEENGRGNFPPRFSGLQFPNYSSELNVNALELDDSALYLCASSIRQGSNEKLFFGSGTQLSVL.